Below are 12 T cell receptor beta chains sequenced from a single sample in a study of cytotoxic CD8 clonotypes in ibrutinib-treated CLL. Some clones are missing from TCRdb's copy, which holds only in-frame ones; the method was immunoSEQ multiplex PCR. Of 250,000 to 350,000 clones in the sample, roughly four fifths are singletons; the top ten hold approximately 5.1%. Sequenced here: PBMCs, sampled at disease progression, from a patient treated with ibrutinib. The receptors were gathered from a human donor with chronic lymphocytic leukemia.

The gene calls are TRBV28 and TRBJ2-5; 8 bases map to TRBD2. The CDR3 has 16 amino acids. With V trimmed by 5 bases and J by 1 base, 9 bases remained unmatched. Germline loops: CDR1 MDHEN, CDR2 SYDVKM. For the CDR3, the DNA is TGTGCCAGCAGTCCCTCGGGAGGGTACCTCCAAGAGACCCAGTACTTC. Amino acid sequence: CASSPSGGYLQETQYF.

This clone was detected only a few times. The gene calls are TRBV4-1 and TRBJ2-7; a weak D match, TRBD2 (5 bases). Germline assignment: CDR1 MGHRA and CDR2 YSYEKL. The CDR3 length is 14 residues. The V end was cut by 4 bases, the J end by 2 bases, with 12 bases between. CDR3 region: CASSLSGSPYEQYF. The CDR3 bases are TGCGCCAGCAGCCTTAGTGGGAGCCCCTACGAGCAGTACTTC.

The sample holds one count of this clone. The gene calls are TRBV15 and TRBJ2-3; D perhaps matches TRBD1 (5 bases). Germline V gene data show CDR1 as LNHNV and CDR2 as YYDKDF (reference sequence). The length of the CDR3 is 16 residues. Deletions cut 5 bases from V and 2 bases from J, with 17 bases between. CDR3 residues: CATSAEQVTHTDTQYF. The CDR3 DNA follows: TGTGCCACCAGCGCCGAACAGGTTACCCACACAGATACGCAGTATTTT.

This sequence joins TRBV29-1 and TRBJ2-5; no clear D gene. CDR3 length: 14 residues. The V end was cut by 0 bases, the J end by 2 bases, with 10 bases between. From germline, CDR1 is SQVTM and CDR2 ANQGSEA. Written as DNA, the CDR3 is TGCAGCGTTGAAGAGTTGACACAACAAGAGACCCAGTACTTC. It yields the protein CSVEELTQQETQYF.

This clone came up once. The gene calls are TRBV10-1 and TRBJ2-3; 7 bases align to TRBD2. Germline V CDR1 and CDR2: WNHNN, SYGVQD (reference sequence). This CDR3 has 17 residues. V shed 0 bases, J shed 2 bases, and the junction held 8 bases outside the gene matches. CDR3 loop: CASSESRARGDTDTQYF. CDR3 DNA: TGCGCCAGCAGTGAGTCGAGGGCCCGGGGGGACACAGATACGCAGTATTTT.

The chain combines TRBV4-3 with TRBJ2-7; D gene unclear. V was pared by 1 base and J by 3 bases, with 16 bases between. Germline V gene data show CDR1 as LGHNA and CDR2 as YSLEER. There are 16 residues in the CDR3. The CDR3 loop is CASSQVIGQPYYEQYF. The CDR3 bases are TGCGCCAGCAGCCAAGTAATCGGGCAGCCTTACTACGAGCAGTACTTC.

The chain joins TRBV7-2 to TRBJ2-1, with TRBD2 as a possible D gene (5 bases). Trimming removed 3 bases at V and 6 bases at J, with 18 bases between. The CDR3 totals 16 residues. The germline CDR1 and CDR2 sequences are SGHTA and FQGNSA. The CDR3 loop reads CASSLDLEEGANEQFF. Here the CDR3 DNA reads TGTGCCAGCAGCTTGGATTTGGAAGAGGGTGCCAATGAGCAGTTCTTC.

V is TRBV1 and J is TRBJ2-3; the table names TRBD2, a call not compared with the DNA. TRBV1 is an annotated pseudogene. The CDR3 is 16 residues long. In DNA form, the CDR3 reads TGCACCAGCAGCCAAGGGACTAGCGGGAGATCAGATACGCAGTATTTT. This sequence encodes CTSSQGTSGRSDTQYF.

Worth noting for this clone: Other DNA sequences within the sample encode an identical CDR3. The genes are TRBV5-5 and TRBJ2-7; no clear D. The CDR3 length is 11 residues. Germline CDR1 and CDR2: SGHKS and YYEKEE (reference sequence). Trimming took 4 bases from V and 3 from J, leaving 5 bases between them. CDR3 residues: CASSPNYEQYF. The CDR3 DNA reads TGTGCCAGCAGCCCTAACTACGAGCAGTACTTC.

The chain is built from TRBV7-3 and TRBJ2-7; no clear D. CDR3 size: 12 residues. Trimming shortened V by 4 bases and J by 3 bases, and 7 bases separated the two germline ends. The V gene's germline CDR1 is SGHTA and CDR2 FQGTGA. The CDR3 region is CASSSLLYEQYF. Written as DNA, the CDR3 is TGTGCCAGCAGCTCCCTCCTCTACGAGCAGTACTTC.

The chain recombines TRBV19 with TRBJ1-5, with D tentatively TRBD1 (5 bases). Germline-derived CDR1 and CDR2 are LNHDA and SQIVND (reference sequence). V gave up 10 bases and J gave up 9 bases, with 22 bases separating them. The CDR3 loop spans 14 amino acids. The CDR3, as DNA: TGTGCCACACAGCCGGGACTGGGCTTTCGGCCCCAGCATTTT. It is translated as CATQPGLGFRPQHF.

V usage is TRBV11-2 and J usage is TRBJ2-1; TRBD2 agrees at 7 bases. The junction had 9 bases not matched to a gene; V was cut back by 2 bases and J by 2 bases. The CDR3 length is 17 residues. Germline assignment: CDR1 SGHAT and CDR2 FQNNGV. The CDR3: CASSLWGGRGPYNEQFF. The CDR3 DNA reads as TGTGCCAGCAGCTTATGGGGCGGGAGAGGCCCCTACAATGAGCAGTTCTTC.